The sequence of this T cell receptor beta chain was determined in a study of response to subunit inactivated influenza vaccine. The CDR3 covers 17 residues. V lost 2 bases to trimming and J lost 4 bases, with 17 bases between them. Germline assignment: CDR1 SEHNR and CDR2 FQNEAQ (reference sequence). TCRdb re-called the RT-PCR reads with MiXCR, one entry per CDR3 protein. In the table there are around 540,000 distinct CDR3 sequences, 12% of which are singletons. Notes on the study in general: A suggestion made by the authors is that each seasonal influenza vaccination recruits few new T cells.

This clonotype was seen at least ten times. No antigen is known for it. The chain is built from TRBV7-9 and TRBJ2-2; D possibly corresponds to TRBD1 (5 bases). The sequencing here drew on PBMCs from blood, taken on the day of vaccination. This clonotype was sampled from a man over 45 who received an inactivated influenza vaccine. CDR3 sequence: CASSLKGNGPFTGELFF. CDR3 in DNA: TGTGCCAGCAGCTTAAAGGGGAACGGACCGTTCACCGGGGAGCTGTTTTTT.